These 19 T cell receptor beta chains came from one sample sequenced in a study of blood T cell repertoires in COVID-19. Only in-frame clones appear in the TCRdb table, and some are missing; sequencing was by immunoSEQ multiplex PCR. Of some 360,000 clones listed, over 75% are singletons. The specimen was peripheral blood. These receptors were taken from a woman aged 55-69 years with COVID-19, enrolled during active disease.

Concerning this clone: Different DNA sequences within this sample yield the same CDR3. The J gene is TRBJ1-5, the V gene TRBV6-5; 7 bases are a match to TRBD1. V gave up 6 bases and J gave up 3 bases; unmatched junction bases: 5. The length of the CDR3 is 14 residues. Germline values: CDR1 MNHEY, CDR2 SVGAGI. CDR3 protein: CASRPTGINQPQHF. CDR3 DNA: TGTGCCAGCAGACCGACAGGGATCAATCAGCCCCAGCATTTT.

This chain joins TRBV28 and TRBJ2-5, with D unclear. Trimming left V 3 bases short and J 4 bases short, with 9 bases between. The length of the CDR3 is 13 residues. Germline values: CDR1 MDHEN, CDR2 SYDVKM. The CDR3 sequence is CASSFNSPETQYF. The CDR3 DNA is TGTGCCAGCAGTTTCAACTCCCCAGAGACCCAGTACTTC.

This clone was seen just once. The genes are TRBV14 and TRBJ2-1; unclear D gene. The V end lost 0 bases, the J end lost 3 bases, and 9 bases lay between the germline ends. Germline V gene lookup returns CDR1 SGHDN and CDR2 FVKESK. This CDR3 is 15 amino acids long. CDR3 residues: CASSQDAYLYNEQFF. CDR3 in DNA: TGTGCCAGCAGCCAAGATGCCTATCTCTACAATGAGCAGTTCTTC.

The chain recombines TRBV7-9 with TRBJ2-7; D is perhaps TRBD2 (6 bases). V lost 11 bases, J lost 1 base, and 12 bases lay in between. This CDR3 comprises 12 residues. Germline V gene lookup returns CDR1 SEHNR and CDR2 FQNEAQ (reference sequence). The CDR3 reads CASGSPSYEQYF. CDR3 bases: TGTGCCTCCGGGAGCCCATCCTACGAGCAGTACTTC.

This clone was seen only a few times. The rearrangement links TRBV7-9 to TRBJ1-5; tentative D call: TRBD1 (5 bases). Trimming took off 7 bases at V and 3 bases at J, with 16 bases between the two ends. The CDR3 covers 15 residues. Per germline, CDR1 SEHNR and CDR2 FQNEAQ (reference sequence). CDR3 amino acids: CASTGGGRDNQPQHF. Here the CDR3 DNA reads TGTGCCAGCACGGGGGGAGGTAGGGACAATCAGCCCCAGCATTTT.

V and J are TRBV19 and TRBJ2-2; unclear D gene. The CDR3 contains 12 residues. The V and J ends lost 5 bases and 6 bases respectively, with 7 bases between them. CDR1 is LNHDA and CDR2 is SQIVND in the germline V gene (reference sequence). CDR3 loop: CASSRGAGELFF. The CDR3 DNA is TGTGCCAGTAGTCGCGGTGCCGGGGAGCTGTTTTTT. Using reference TRBV19 and TRBJ2-2 for the parts outside the CDR3, the full variable domain is DGGITQSPKYLFRKEGQNVTLSCEQNLNHDAMYWYRQDPGQGLRLIYYSQIVNDFQKGDIAEGYSVSREKKESFPLTVTSAQKNPTAFYLCASSRGAGELFFGEGSRLTVL.

V gene TRBV6-5 combines with J gene TRBJ2-1; perhaps TRBD1 as D (5 bases). Germline-derived CDR1 and CDR2 are MNHEY and SVGAGI. The V end lost 8 bases, the J end lost 4 bases, and 9 bases lay between the germline ends. This CDR3 region has 12 residues. This CDR3 reads CASWGQYNEQFF. For the CDR3, the DNA is TGTGCCAGCTGGGGCCAGTACAATGAGCAGTTCTTC.

V is TRBV5-1 and J is TRBJ2-7; 10 nucleotides line up with TRBD1. The germline CDR1 and CDR2 sequences are SGHRS and YFSETQ. This CDR3 spans 12 amino acids. The J segment lost 13 bases and the V segment lost 6 bases, leaving 10 bases of the junction unmatched. CDR3 coding DNA: TGCGCCAGCACCTCCCCCGGGACAGGGGTTTACTTC. As protein: CASTSPGTGVYF.

This clone was found many times. The V gene is TRBV7-3, the J gene TRBJ2-1, with 12 bases lining up with TRBD2. Trimming took 2 bases from V and 9 from J; bases not matched to a gene: 8. There are 16 residues in the CDR3. Germline values: CDR1 SGHTA, CDR2 FQGTGA. CDR3 in DNA: TGTGCCAGCAGCTTAGCGCTAGCGGGGGGGTCTGGTGAGCAGTTCTTC. Amino acid sequence: CASSLALAGGSGEQFF.

The rearrangement uses TRBV6-1 and TRBJ2-5; TRBD2 aligns across 10 bases. V gave up 1 base and J gave up 2 bases; unmatched junction bases: 4. The CDR3 loop spans 16 amino acids. Germline V gene lookup returns CDR1 MNHNS and CDR2 SASEGT. The DNA of the CDR3 is TGTGCCAGCAGTGAAGTCAGCGGGGGGGATCAAGAGACCCAGTACTTC. Translation: CASSEVSGGDQETQYF.

The gene calls are TRBV19 and TRBJ2-4; 14 bases agree with TRBD2. Germline trimming cut 5 bases from V and 0 bases from J; bases unmatched to any gene: 18. Germline loops: CDR1 LNHDA, CDR2 SQIVND (reference sequence). CDR3 length: 22 residues. The CDR3 loop is CASSPPGWSGLAGDRAKNIQYF. The CDR3, as DNA: TGTGCCAGTAGTCCTCCCGGGTGGTCGGGACTAGCGGGGGATCGAGCCAAAAACATTCAGTACTTC.

The chain couples TRBV18 to TRBJ2-3, with 9 positions matching TRBD1. Germline values: CDR1 KGHSH, CDR2 LQKENI. The trim removed 1 base at V and 3 bases at J, leaving 5 bases unmatched. The CDR3 consists of 16 residues. CDR3 DNA: TGTGCCAGCTCACCACAAGGGACAGGGTCGACAGATACGCAGTATTTT. Protein product: CASSPQGTGSTDTQYF.

The CDR3 DNA is TGTGCCAGCAGCTTGGTGGGACAGGGGAACACTGAAGCTTTCTTT. Its translation is CASSLVGQGNTEAFF. This chain connects TRBV11-2 to TRBJ1-1; TRBD1 agrees at 9 bases. The CDR3 length is 15 residues. V was pared by 3 bases and J by 1 base, with 3 bases of the junction left unmatched. Germline V gives CDR1 SGHAT, CDR2 FQNNGV.

The gene calls are TRBV5-1 and TRBJ2-2; D is perhaps TRBD1 (6 bases). This CDR3 region has 15 residues. V shed 0 bases and J shed 5 bases, with 11 bases lying between them. Germline V gene data show CDR1 as SGHRS and CDR2 as YFSETQ. The CDR3 DNA is TGCGCCAGCAGCTTGGTTCAACAGGGAACCGGGGAGCTGTTTTTT. Its protein product is CASSLVQQGTGELFF. The full variable domain, with the rest looked up from reference TRBV5-1 and TRBJ2-2, is KAGVTQTPRYLIKTRGQQVTLSCSPISGHRSVSWYQQTPGQGLQFLFEYFSETQRNKGNFPGRFSGRQFSNSRSEMNVSTLELGDSALYLCASSLVQQGTGELFFGEGSRLTVL.

The rearrangement joins TRBV20-1 to TRBJ1-2, with unresolved D. The CDR3 is 11 residues long. V was trimmed by 2 bases and J by 8 bases, leaving 9 bases between them. Per the germline V gene, CDR1 is DFQATT and CDR2 is SNEGSKA (reference sequence). For the CDR3, the DNA is TGCAGTGCTAGACATACGGGGGGCTACACCTTC. Translation gives CSARHTGGYTF.

V usage is TRBV28 and J usage is TRBJ1-1, with TRBD1 as a possible D gene (6 bases). The CDR3 extends over 14 amino acids. From germline, CDR1 is MDHEN and CDR2 SYDVKM. V was shortened by 8 bases and J by 3 bases, with 16 bases between the two germline ends. The DNA of the CDR3 is TGTGCCAGCCGAGTCTACAGGGTGGACACTGAAGCTTTCTTT. Its protein is CASRVYRVDTEAFF.

The J gene is TRBJ2-3, the V gene TRBV5-1, with D unresolved. V was trimmed by 0 bases and J by 4 bases, leaving 3 bases between them. CDR1 SGHRS and CDR2 YFSETQ come from the germline V gene. The CDR3 spans 12 residues. DNA for the CDR3: TGCGCCAGCAGCTTGGCGTCAGATACGCAGTATTTT. Translating gives CASSLASDTQYF.

V is TRBV14 and J is TRBJ1-2, with TRBD1 as a possible D gene (6 bases). V was clipped by 4 bases and J by 5 bases, with 20 bases between them. This CDR3 comprises 16 residues. The germline CDR1 and CDR2 sequences are SGHDN and FVKESK. The DNA of the CDR3 is TGTGCCAGCAGCCCAACCGACAGGCGCAAGGAATATGGCTACACCTTC. Its protein is CASSPTDRRKEYGYTF.

The V call is TRBV6-6, the J call TRBJ1-2; D might be TRBD1 (5 bases). From germline, CDR1 is MNHNY and CDR2 SVGAGI (reference sequence). The CDR3 contains 16 residues. Trimming cost V 2 bases and J 2 bases, with 15 bases left between them. CDR3 DNA: TGTGCCAGCAGTTACGGGGGAGGGGAGAAGAACTATGGCTACACCTTC. It is translated as CASSYGGGEKNYGYTF.